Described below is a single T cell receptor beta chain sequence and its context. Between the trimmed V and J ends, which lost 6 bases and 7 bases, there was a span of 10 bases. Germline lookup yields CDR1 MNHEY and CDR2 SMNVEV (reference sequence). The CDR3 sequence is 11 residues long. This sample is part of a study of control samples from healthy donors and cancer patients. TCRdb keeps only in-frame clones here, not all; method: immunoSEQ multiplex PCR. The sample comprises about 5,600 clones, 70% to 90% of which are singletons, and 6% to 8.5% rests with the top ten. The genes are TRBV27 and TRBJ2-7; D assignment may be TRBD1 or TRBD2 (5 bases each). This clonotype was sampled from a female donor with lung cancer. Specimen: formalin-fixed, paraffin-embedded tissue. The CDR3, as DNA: TGTGCCAGCAGGGGGACGGGTGAGCAGTACTTC. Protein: CASRGTGEQYF.